Each of the 5 T cell receptor beta chains below was sequenced from the same sample in a study of technical replicates of blood from several donors. The repertoire was sequenced with immunoSEQ multiplex PCR; TCRdb's copy has only in-frame clones and lacks some. Here the sample spans more than 55,000 clones, around 94% being singletons. Sequences were obtained from T cells isolated from PBMCs. The receptor source for this set is a human donor in good health.

The chain uses TRBV30 and TRBJ1-2, with D tentatively TRBD1 (6 bases). The CDR3 has 13 amino acids. V lost 2 bases, J lost 4 bases, and 11 bases lay in between. Looked up from germline, CDR1 is GTSNPN and CDR2 is SVGIG (reference sequence). CDR3 sequence: CAWSPDRSYGYTF. CDR3 sequence (DNA): TGTGCCTGGAGTCCAGACAGGAGCTATGGCTACACCTTC.

V gene TRBV4-3 combines with J gene TRBJ1-2; TRBD1 is a possible D gene (6 bases). Trimming left V 1 base short and J 6 bases short, with 9 bases between. Germline V gives CDR1 LGHNA, CDR2 YSLEER. The CDR3 length is 13 residues. CDR3 residues: CASSQVSGDGYTF. As DNA, the CDR3 is TGCGCCAGCAGCCAAGTCTCAGGGGATGGCTACACCTTC.

The rearrangement uses TRBV13 and TRBJ2-5; TRBD2 agrees at 7 bases. The CDR3 has 14 residues. Trimming removed 5 bases from V and 2 bases from J; junction bases left unmatched: 5. The germline V gene has CDR1 PRHDT and CDR2 FYEKMQ (reference sequence). The CDR3 DNA reads as TGTGCCAGCAGCCCGGGGACTAAACAAGAGACCCAGTACTTC. Translating it yields CASSPGTKQETQYF.

The chain uses TRBV9 and TRBJ2-1; 9 nucleotides match TRBD2. Unmatched junction bases numbered 5, after V lost 4 bases and J lost 0 bases. This CDR3 comprises 16 residues. Looked up from germline, CDR1 is SGDLS and CDR2 is YYNGEE. CDR3 residues: CASSSYSGSSYNEQFF. The CDR3 nucleotides read TGTGCCAGCAGCTCATATAGCGGGAGCTCCTACAATGAGCAGTTCTTC. Based on the CDR3 plus reference TRBV9 and TRBJ2-1, the full variable domain is DSGVTQTPKHLITATGQRVTLRCSPRSGDLSVYWYQQSLDQGLQFLIQYYNGEERAKGNILERFSAQQFPDLHSELNLSSLELGDSALYFCASSSYSGSSYNEQFFGPGTRLTVL.

The J gene is TRBJ2-7, the V gene TRBV2; perhaps TRBD1 as D (6 bases). V was cut by 4 bases and J by 2 bases, with 9 bases left in between. This CDR3 region has 13 residues. Germline V gene data show CDR1 as SNHLY and CDR2 as FYNNEI. The CDR3 sequence is CASSVYRAYEQYF. The CDR3 nucleotides are TGTGCCAGCAGTGTCTACAGGGCCTACGAGCAGTACTTC.